This entry lists 2 T cell receptor beta chains sequenced from one sample in a study of T cell repertoires in cytomegalovirus infection. TCRdb processed the reads anew with MiXCR; each CDR3 protein has one entry. The data hold hundreds of thousands of distinct CDR3 sequences, with 15% to 20% observed a single time. Sequences were obtained from PBMCs. Every receptor here comes from a human donor in good health (CMV status not recorded). Some clones in this sample may be carry-over from other donors' samples.

This clonotype was detected a few times. The CDR3: CASSMDRQGWGTDTQYF. Here the CDR3 DNA reads TGTGCCAGTAGTATGGACCGACAGGGGTGGGGCACAGATACGCAGTATTTT. V gene TRBV19 combines with J gene TRBJ2-3; TRBD1 aligns across 8 bases. V was pared by 3 bases and J by 1 base, with 9 bases of the junction left unmatched. Germline CDR1 reads LNHDA; CDR2 reads SQIVND (reference sequence). CDR3 length equals 17 residues.

This clonotype was picked up a small number of times. The chain combines TRBV7-9 with TRBJ2-5, with 7 bases fitting TRBD1. Germline V gene lookup returns CDR1 SEHNR and CDR2 FQNEAQ (reference sequence). CDR3 length: 15 residues. V was clipped by 5 bases and J by 1 base; unmatched bases: 7. For the CDR3, the DNA is TGTGCCAGCAGCGAAGGACAGGATCTCCAAGAGACCCAGTACTTC. It is translated as CASSEGQDLQETQYF.